The next 10 T cell receptor beta chains were all read from a single sample in a study of shared clonotypes between healthy human individuals. TCRdb's table, derived via immunoSEQ multiplex PCR, lists solely in-frame clones and lacks some. Among about 2.3 million clones listed, approximately 90% were seen once. The sequenced sample was naive CD4+ T cells from PBMCs. As for subset: CD45RA+ positively selected. These receptor sequences come from a man in his late teens or twenties in good health. Some clones in this sample may be carry-over from other donors' samples.

V is TRBV30 and J is TRBJ1-2, with a weak D call TRBD1 (5 bases). CDR3 length: 13 amino acids. The V end lost 5 bases, the J end lost 0 bases, and 10 bases lay between the germline ends. Per germline, CDR1 GTSNPN and CDR2 SVGIG (reference sequence). For the CDR3, the DNA is TGTGCCTGGGCGAGGGGAGCTAACTATGGCTACACCTTC. It is translated as CAWARGANYGYTF.

The rearrangement joins TRBV6-1 to TRBJ1-3, with a possible D match to TRBD1 (5 bases). The germline V gene encodes CDR1 MNHNS and CDR2 SASEGT. The CDR3 length is 15 residues. Trimming left V 11 bases short and J 0 bases short, with 17 bases between. CDR3 region: CAADPKGFSGNTIYF. CDR3 sequence (DNA): TGTGCCGCGGACCCAAAGGGGTTCTCTGGAAACACCATATATTTT.

V and J are TRBV7-2 and TRBJ2-4; D remains unclear. This CDR3 has 16 residues. Germline CDR1 reads SGHTA; CDR2 reads FQGNSA. V shed 4 bases and J shed 2 bases, with 15 bases lying between them. The CDR3 DNA sequence: TGTGCCAGCAGCTCCTATACGGAAAGATCCAAAAACATTCAGTACTTC. Amino acid sequence: CASSSYTERSKNIQYF.

The chain combines TRBV28 with TRBJ1-2, with D possibly being TRBD1 (6 bases). The CDR3 is 12 residues long. Trimming took 2 bases from V and 7 from J, leaving 8 bases between them. Germline CDR1 and CDR2: MDHEN and SYDVKM. This CDR3 is CASSLRDTGYTF. For the CDR3, the DNA is TGTGCCAGCAGTTTAAGGGACACTGGCTACACCTTC.

The V gene is TRBV7-8, the J gene TRBJ1-2, with D hard to call. This CDR3 comprises 17 residues. Trimming stripped 4 bases from V and 8 bases from J, with 26 bases between. Per germline, CDR1 SGHVS and CDR2 FQNEAQ. In DNA form, the CDR3 reads TGTGCCAGCAGCTCTCGCCTAGAGGGTACAAAATCGAGGGGCTACACCTTC. Translated: CASSSRLEGTKSRGYTF.

V and J are TRBV4-3 and TRBJ2-1, with 12 bases lining up with TRBD2. This CDR3 contains 16 residues. The V gene's germline CDR1 is LGHNA and CDR2 YSLEER. V lost 1 base and J lost 9; bases outside the gene matches: 7. CDR3 protein: CASSQVPSGRAGEQFF. The CDR3 bases are TGCGCCAGCAGCCAAGTACCTAGCGGGAGGGCCGGTGAGCAGTTCTTC.

The chain employs TRBV6-5 and TRBJ1-1, with 9 bases that match TRBD1. The CDR3 has 14 residues. V lost 6 bases, J lost 4 bases, and 6 bases stayed unmatched. In germline, CDR1 is MNHEY, CDR2 SVGAGI. The CDR3 sequence is CASSRVQGATEAFF. For the CDR3, the DNA is TGTGCCAGCAGCCGCGTACAGGGGGCCACTGAAGCTTTCTTT.

The chain carries TRBV6-5 and TRBJ2-2; a weak D match, TRBD2 (5 bases). This CDR3 is 15 amino acids long. Trimming took off 4 bases at V and 4 bases at J, with 13 bases between the two ends. From germline, CDR1 is MNHEY and CDR2 SVGAGI. DNA of the CDR3: TGTGCCAGCAGTTGGACTGGTGCGGGCACCGGGGAGCTGTTTTTT. Its protein is CASSWTGAGTGELFF.

This chain joins TRBV6-1 and TRBJ1-6; D call uncertain. Trimming pared 3 bases from V and 7 bases from J, leaving 7 bases between. Germline V gene lookup returns CDR1 MNHNS and CDR2 SASEGT. The CDR3 is 13 residues long. CDR3: CASSEGANSPLHF. In DNA form, the CDR3 reads TGTGCCAGCAGTGAGGGTGCGAATTCACCCCTCCACTTT.

V and J are TRBV28 and TRBJ2-4; 7 bases match TRBD1. The CDR3 length is 14 residues. The V gene end was trimmed by 8 bases and the J gene end by 2 bases; junction bases not matched to a gene: 6. From germline, CDR1 is MDHEN and CDR2 SYDVKM. The CDR3 protein is CASGYRGTKNIQYF. In DNA form, the CDR3 reads TGTGCCAGCGGATACAGGGGAACCAAAAACATTCAGTACTTC.